This TCR beta chain derives from a study of blood T cell repertoires in COVID-19 (TCRdb year 2020). Regarding the research as a whole: Collaborator samples came from the United States, Italy and Spain and covered acute and convalescent phases of COVID-19. The dataset comprised deeply sampled blood TCRbeta repertoires from subjects exposed to, actively infected with, or recovered from COVID-19. HLA class I and class II types, where available, came from metadata supplied by the sample provider rather than from assay-based typing. A de-identified subject ID, COVID-19 status, age in years and sex were almost always included in the sample metadata. The samples were drawn from the first 160 participants of the ongoing ImmuneRACE study and from 1,254 subjects provided by 6 global collaborators. A freely available public database, intended as a resource for researchers studying the immune response to SARS-CoV-2, is where the repertoires were released. The material from the prospective study consisted of cDNA or gDNA derived from T cells, B-cell-depleted T cells, or PBMCs.

A distance of 20 bases separates the germline ends of V and J, which lose 3 bases and 10 bases respectively. The germline V gene (reference sequence) sets CDR1 to SGHNT and CDR2 to YYREEE. Measured from the cysteine to the phenylalanine, the CDR3 is 16 residues long. This entry keeps only the CDR3 DNA: 48 bases, framed from base 1. For this clone: Its binding antigen is unknown. Base quality data are lacking; no much larger clone is found one base away.

The full study reports these points: How much clinical and demographic metadata was included differed by source and by participant, and the metadata was provided uncurated.

Each collaborating institution followed its own protocols to collect whole blood in K2EDTA tubes. For TCRbeta analysis, collaborators shipped samples as frozen whole blood, isolated PBMCs, or DNA extracted from either of those sample types. TCRbeta CDR3 regions were amplified from genomic DNA by means of the immunoSEQ Assay, a bias-controlled multiplex PCR. Regarding the original processing steps: Nucleated cell counts per sample were estimated from amplification of reference gene primers within the assay. To quantify the absolute abundance of each unique TCRbeta CDR3 rearrangement, sequence reads were collapsed and filtered. For each sample, productive Simpson clonality was calculated by taking the square root of Simpson's diversity index across productive rearrangements. TCRdb holds this immuneACCESS table with in-frame rearrangements only. Some clones are missing; in checked studies, unresolved V genes explain under half, and the rest has no known cause. That table furnishes V, J and clone size, whereas the DNA furnished D and trimming. The sample yields 200,000 to 250,000 clones; around 84% were counted once. The ten largest clones capture 15% to 20% of the sample.

Sequencing input: peripheral blood. The sequence came from a young man with active or convalescent COVID-19. The chain was built from TRBV5-4 and TRBJ1-6; the D gene is perhaps TRBD1, on 6 matching bases. The nucleotide sequence reads TGTGCCAGCAGCTCCTCAGGGGCAAGGAATTTATCACCCCTCCACTTT. Translated, this gives CASSSSGARNLSPLHF.